This T cell receptor (beta chain) was identified in a study of T cell repertoires in cytomegalovirus infection. About the study: Carrying CMV and the relevant HLA type showed in public TCR beta signatures.

The ends lost 1 base at V and 3 bases at J; junction bases unmatched: 6. The CDR3 loop spans 16 amino acids. The germline CDR1 and CDR2 sequences are MDHEN and SYDVKM. TCRdb independently ran MiXCR on the reads; one entry per CDR3 protein. Among roughly 300,000 distinct CDR3 sequences, 9% to 9.5% were seen once, and the ten largest hold approximately 4.7%. Study results and caveats: Identification of carriers of CMV plus the relevant HLA was performed using cumulative public TCR beta family frequency. HLA-C-restricted TCR beta clonotypes specific for CMV led the ex vivo response.

This clonotype was detected ten times or more. The antigen remains undetermined. This TCR was recovered from a human donor in good health (CMV status not recorded). Some clones in this sample may be carry-over from other donors' samples. The V and J genes are TRBV28 and TRBJ2-3; 8 nucleotides match TRBD1. Source material: PBMCs. The CDR3 DNA is TGTGCCAGCAGTTTATCGGGCAGGGGGCGTACAGATACGCAGTATTTT. Translated: CASSLSGRGRTDTQYF.